This T cell receptor (beta chain) was obtained from a study of PD-1 blockade in classical Hodgkin lymphoma (dated by TCRdb to the early 2020s). General notes on the study: Nivolumab dosing was 3 mg/kg intravenously every 2 weeks, continuing until either disease progression or unacceptable toxicity. A peripheral blood immune signature of response to PD-1 blockade in classical Hodgkin lymphoma was defined using TCR beta sequencing and CyTOF. On the study overall, not on this receptor specifically: Lower diversity was observed in patients in whom nivolumab was started less than 1 year after ASCT, and these patients were excluded from later analyses so that confounding by immune reconstitution would be avoided. Trial patients with a complete response had baseline diversity similar to that of newly diagnosed patients, while partial responders and progressors had significantly lower diversity. Baseline TCR diversity was reported as lower in newly diagnosed patients than in healthy donors, and lower still in relapsed/refractory patients. Only a single clinical trial cohort was studied, and what caused the repertoire differences, possibly disease activity or prior therapy, remained undefined. By C4D1, a significant rise was seen in CD4+ TCR diversity but not in CD8+ TCR diversity (p=0.0027 vs p=0.16), and the rise was most apparent among complete responders (p=0.02).

Taken from cysteine to phenylalanine, the CDR3 has 14 residues. Just the 42-base CDR3 DNA is kept, in frame starting at base 1. CDR1 SGDLS and CDR2 YYNGEE were looked up in the germline V gene. The trim is 2 bases for V and 1 base for J, with a gap of 4 bases between the germline ends. To note about this clone: It lacks a known antigen. Per-base quality was not reported, and no clone a single base away is much larger than it. Other DNA sequences in the sample encode the same CDR3.

The time point label corresponds to: cycle 2 day 1 (C2D1) of nivolumab. Every trial patient had relapsed after autologous stem cell transplantation, and cohorts A, B and C differed in prior brentuximab vedotin exposure. The trial cohort was composed of some 57 patients with relapsed/refractory classical Hodgkin lymphoma, for whom complete response, partial response or progressive disease was recorded as best overall response. In the multi-cohort phase II CheckMate 205 trial, trial patients received single-agent nivolumab. An independent review committee assessed best overall response using the 2007 International Working Group response criteria. Trial PBMCs were collected immediately before nivolumab initiation (C1D1) and during therapy at cycle 2 day 1 and cycle 4 day 1. Peripheral blood was collected in 8 mL Vacutainer Cell Preparation Tubes, from which PBMCs were isolated by centrifugation and then cryopreserved.

Genomic DNA was isolated using the Qiagen DNeasy kit from unsorted PBMCs as well as from negatively selected CD4+ and CD8+ fractions. TCR beta CDR3 regions were subjected to amplification by immunoSEQ multiplex PCR with primers that anneal to V and J segments. A synthetic immune receptor repertoire was used to minimize amplification bias, and remaining bias was computationally removed after sequencing. Concerning the study's data processing: Repertoire diversity was quantified as the Shannon entropy index using custom Python scripts. Unsorted, CD4+ and CD8+ repertoires were analyzed separately, except in combined analyses where CD4+ and CD8+ sequences were merged in silico. A clone was considered expanded if an increase in frequency of at least 2-fold after treatment relative to C1D1 was found, and a pseudocount of 0.5 was applied to clones undetected at baseline. Singleton clones were defined as clones with 0 or 1 copy at C1D1, and non-singleton clones were defined as clones with 2 or more copies. By matching protein sequences in sorted samples from the same patient, clones expanded in unsorted samples were annotated as CD4+, CD8+ or unknown. Diversity changes from C1D1 to C4D1 were tested in paired samples using Wilcoxon tests. The immuneACCESS repertoire file appears here via TCRdb, limited to in-frame rearrangements. These files lack a portion of the clones; in checked studies, under half of the deficit traces to unresolved V genes, and the cause of the others is not known. V, J and clone size derive from that table, while D and trimming were established from the DNA sequence. This sample holds around 28,000 clones; roughly 71% were observed only once. The ten largest clonotypes hold 20% to 30% of the sample.

This sequence was found in a human donor with classical Hodgkin lymphoma. The V and J genes are TRBV9 and TRBJ2-6; no D gene is confidently identified. The sequencing here drew on peripheral blood mononuclear cells (PBMCs), taken before the second cycle of nivolumab. The CDR3 in this case is CASSVGSGANVLTF. The sequenced DNA is TGTGCCAGCAGCGTCGGATCTGGGGCCAACGTCCTGACTTTC.